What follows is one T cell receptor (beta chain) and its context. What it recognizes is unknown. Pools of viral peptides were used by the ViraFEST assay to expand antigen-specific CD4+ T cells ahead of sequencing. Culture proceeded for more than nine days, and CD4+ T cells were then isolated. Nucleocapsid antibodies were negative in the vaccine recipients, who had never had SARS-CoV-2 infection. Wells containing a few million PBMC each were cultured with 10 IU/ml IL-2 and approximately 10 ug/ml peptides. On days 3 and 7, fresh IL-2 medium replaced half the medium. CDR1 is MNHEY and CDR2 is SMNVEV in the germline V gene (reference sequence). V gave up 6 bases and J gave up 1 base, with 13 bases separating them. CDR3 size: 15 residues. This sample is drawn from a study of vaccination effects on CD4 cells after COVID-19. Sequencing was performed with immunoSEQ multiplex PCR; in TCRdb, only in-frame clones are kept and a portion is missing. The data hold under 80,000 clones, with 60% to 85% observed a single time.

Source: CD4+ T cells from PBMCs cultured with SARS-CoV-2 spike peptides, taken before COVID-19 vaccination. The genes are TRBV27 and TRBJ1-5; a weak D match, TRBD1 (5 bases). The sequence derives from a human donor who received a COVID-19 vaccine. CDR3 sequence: CASSPLGESNQPQHF. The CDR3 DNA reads TGTGCCAGCAGCCCCCTGGGGGAGAGCAATCAGCCCCAGCATTTT.